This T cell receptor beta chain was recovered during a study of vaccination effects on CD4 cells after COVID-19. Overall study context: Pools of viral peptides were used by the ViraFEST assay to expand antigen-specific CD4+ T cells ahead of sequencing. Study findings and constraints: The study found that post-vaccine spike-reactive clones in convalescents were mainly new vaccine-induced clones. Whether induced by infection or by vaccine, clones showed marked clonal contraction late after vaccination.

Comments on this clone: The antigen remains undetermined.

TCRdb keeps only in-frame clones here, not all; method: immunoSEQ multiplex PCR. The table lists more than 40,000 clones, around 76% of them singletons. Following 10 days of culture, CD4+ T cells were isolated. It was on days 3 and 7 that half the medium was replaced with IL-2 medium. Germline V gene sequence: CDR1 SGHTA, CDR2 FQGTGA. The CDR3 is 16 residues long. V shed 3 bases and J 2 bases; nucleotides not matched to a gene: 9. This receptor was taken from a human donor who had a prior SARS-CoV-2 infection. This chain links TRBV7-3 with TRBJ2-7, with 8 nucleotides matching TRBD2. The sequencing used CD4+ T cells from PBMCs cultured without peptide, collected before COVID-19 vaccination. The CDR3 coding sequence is TGTGCCAGCAGCTTGGCCGGGACGGGGGGGGCCTACGAGCAGTACTTC. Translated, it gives CASSLAGTGGAYEQYF.